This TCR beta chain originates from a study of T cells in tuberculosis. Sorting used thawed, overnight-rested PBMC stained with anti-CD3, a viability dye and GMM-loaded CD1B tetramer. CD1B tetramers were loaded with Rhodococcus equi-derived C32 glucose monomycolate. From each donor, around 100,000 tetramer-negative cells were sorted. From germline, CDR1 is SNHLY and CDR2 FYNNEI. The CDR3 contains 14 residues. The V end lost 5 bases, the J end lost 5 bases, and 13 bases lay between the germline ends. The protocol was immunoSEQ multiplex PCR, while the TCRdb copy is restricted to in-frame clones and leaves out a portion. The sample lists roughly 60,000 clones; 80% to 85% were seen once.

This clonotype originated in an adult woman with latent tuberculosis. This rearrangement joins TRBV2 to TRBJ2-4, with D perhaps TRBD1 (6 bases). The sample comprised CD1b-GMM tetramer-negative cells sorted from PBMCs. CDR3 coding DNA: TGTGCCAGCAGTTTCCCTCGACAGGAAAACATTCAGTACTTC. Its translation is CASSFPRQENIQYF.